The 8 T cell receptor beta chains given below trace back to one sample, sequenced in a study of blood T cell repertoires in COVID-19. This table comes from immunoSEQ multiplex PCR, and its TCRdb copy is limited to in-frame clones, with some not included. Of 100,000 to 130,000 clones detected, around 88% appear once; the ten largest clones hold 6.8%. Sequencing was performed on peripheral blood. The receptor source for this set is a man aged 50 to 59 with active or convalescent COVID-19.

V is TRBV10-1 and J is TRBJ2-1, with 9 bases identical to TRBD1. V gave up 3 bases and J gave up 7 bases; unmatched junction bases: 7. Per germline, CDR1 WNHNN and CDR2 SYGVQD (reference sequence). The CDR3 covers 15 residues. The DNA of the CDR3 is TGCGCCAGCAGTGACCCGGGACAGGGAAGGAATGAGCAGTTCTTC. Its protein product is CASSDPGQGRNEQFF.

A few counts support this clone. The rearrangement links TRBV2 to TRBJ2-5; 9 positions agree with TRBD1. The CDR3 is made up of 15 amino acids. Germline assignment: CDR1 SNHLY and CDR2 FYNNEI. V shed 10 bases and J 5 bases; nucleotides not matched to a gene: 14. The CDR3 nucleotides read TGTGCCACCCGCCTGGACAGGGGAGGGTCGGAGACCCAGTACTTC. As protein: CATRLDRGGSETQYF.

The chain is built from TRBV12-3 or TRBV12-4 and TRBJ2-3, with D tentatively TRBD1 (6 bases). V lost 7 bases and J 8 bases, leaving 16 bases between the germline ends. This CDR3 spans 13 amino acids. Here the CDR3 reads CASILTGSSTQYF. The CDR3, as DNA: TGTGCCAGCATCCTCACAGGGAGTAGTACGCAGTATTTT.

J is TRBJ2-5 and V is TRBV6-2 or TRBV6-3, with D tentatively TRBD2 (6 bases). In germline, CDR1 is MNHEY, CDR2 SVGEGT. The CDR3 extends over 17 amino acids. The V and J ends lost 5 bases and 5 bases respectively, with 24 bases between them. The CDR3: CASSPTTNPFGGETQYF. DNA of the CDR3: TGTGCCAGCAGTCCCACGACTAACCCCTTTGGGGGGGAGACCCAGTACTTC.

This sequence joins TRBV28 and TRBJ1-5, with D perhaps TRBD1 (5 bases). V was clipped by 5 bases and J by 5 bases, with 13 bases between them. The CDR3 runs to 14 residues. The germline CDR1 and CDR2 sequences are MDHEN and SYDVKM. The CDR3 sequence: CASSGRQQHQPQHF. For the CDR3, the DNA is TGTGCCAGCAGTGGTAGACAGCAACATCAGCCCCAGCATTTT.

This clone was seen once. The chain carries TRBV10-3 and TRBJ2-1, with 8 bases fitting TRBD2. The CDR3 is 14 amino acids. V lost 7 bases to trimming and J lost 8 bases; unmatched junction nucleotides: 10. Germline lookup yields CDR1 ENHRY and CDR2 SYGVKD. CDR3 in DNA: TGTGCCATCAAAAACTGGACTAGCTCTGATGAGCAGTTCTTC. It translates to CAIKNWTSSDEQFF.

This chain links TRBV24-1 with TRBJ1-5, with TRBD1 as a possible D gene (5 bases). V dropped 5 bases and J dropped 1 base, with 14 bases sitting between them. Germline V gene sequence: CDR1 KGHDR, CDR2 SFDVKD. The CDR3 covers 16 residues. The CDR3 nucleotides read TGTGCCACCAGTGCGGGGGTGAGGAAAAGCAATCAGCCCCAGCATTTT. Residues: CATSAGVRKSNQPQHF.

The genes are TRBV11-2 and TRBJ2-7, with a weak D call TRBD1 (6 bases). CDR3 size: 14 residues. The germline gives CDR1 SGHAT, CDR2 FQNNGV. Between the trimmed V and J ends, which lost 7 bases and 3 bases, there was a span of 16 bases. This CDR3 reads CASNPNRDNYEQYF. For the CDR3, the DNA is TGTGCCAGCAACCCCAACAGGGACAACTACGAGCAGTACTTC.